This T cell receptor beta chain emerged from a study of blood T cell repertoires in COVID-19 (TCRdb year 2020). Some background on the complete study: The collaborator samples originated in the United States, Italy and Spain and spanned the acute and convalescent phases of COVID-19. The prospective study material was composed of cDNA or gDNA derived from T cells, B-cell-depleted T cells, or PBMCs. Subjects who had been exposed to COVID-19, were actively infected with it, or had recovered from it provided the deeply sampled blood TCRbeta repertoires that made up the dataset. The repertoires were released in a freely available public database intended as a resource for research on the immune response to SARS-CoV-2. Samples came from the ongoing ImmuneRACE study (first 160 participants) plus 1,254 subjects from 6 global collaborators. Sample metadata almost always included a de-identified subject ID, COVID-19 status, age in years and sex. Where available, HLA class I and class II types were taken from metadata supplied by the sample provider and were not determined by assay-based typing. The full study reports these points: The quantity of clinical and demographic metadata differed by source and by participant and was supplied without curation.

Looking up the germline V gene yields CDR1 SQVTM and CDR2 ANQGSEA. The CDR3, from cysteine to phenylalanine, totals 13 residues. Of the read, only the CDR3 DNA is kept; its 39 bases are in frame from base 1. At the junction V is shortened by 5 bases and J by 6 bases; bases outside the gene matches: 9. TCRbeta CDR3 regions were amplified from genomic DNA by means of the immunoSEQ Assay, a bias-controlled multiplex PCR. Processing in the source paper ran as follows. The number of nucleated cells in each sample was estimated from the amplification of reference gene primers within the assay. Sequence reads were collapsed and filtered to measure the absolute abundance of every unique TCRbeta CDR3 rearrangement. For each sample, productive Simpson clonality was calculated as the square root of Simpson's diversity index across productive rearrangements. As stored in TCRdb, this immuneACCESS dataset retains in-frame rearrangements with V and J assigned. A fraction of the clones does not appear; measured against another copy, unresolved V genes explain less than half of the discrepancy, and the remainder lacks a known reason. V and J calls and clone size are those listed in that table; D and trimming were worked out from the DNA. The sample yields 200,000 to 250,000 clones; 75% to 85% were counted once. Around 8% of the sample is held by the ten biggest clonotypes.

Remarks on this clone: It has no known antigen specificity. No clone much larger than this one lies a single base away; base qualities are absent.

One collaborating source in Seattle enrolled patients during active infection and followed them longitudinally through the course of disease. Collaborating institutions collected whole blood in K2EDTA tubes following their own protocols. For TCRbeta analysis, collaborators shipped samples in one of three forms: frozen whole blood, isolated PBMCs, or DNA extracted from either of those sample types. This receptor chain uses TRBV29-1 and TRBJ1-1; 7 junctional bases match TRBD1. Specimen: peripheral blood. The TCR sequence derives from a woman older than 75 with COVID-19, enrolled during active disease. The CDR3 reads CSVRTGAGAEAFF. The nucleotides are TGCAGCGTTAGAACAGGGGCTGGGGCTGAAGCTTTCTTT. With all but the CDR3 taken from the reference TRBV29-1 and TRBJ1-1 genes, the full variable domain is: SAVISQKPSRDICQRGTSLTIQCQVDSQVTMMFWYRQQPGQSLTLIATANQGSEATYESGFVIDKFPISRPNLTFSTLTVSNMSPEDSSIYLCSVRTGAGAEAFFGQGTRLTVV.